The entry below describes one T cell receptor beta chain. The CDR3 covers 11 residues. The V gene lost 8 bases and the J gene lost 3 bases, with 7 bases spanning the gap. The germline V gene encodes CDR1 MNHEY and CDR2 SVGEGT. Amplified TCR beta CDR3 regions came from RNA transcripts. First-round RT-PCR targeting the TCR CDR3 was performed with the HTBI primer set. TCRdb re-analysed the multiplex PCR reads in MiXCR, keeping a single row per CDR3 protein. The sample includes roughly 400,000 distinct CDR3 sequences, roughly 25% of them seen just once. The sample is drawn from a study of T cells in Graves' hyperthyroidism and ophthalmopathy.

The V and J genes are TRBV6-2 or TRBV6-3 and TRBJ1-2, with no clear D. Input material: blood. The source is a man aged 50-59 years with Graves' hyperthyroidism. The CDR3 nucleotides read TGTGCCAGCGCGTTCTACTATGGCTACACCTTC. Its translation is CASAFYYGYTF.